This T cell receptor beta chain was documented in a study of T cells in Graves' hyperthyroidism and ophthalmopathy. Regarding the study as a whole: Most thyroid clonotypes that were expanded above 0.001 also turned up in blood.

This CDR3 is 15 amino acids long. Germline V gene data show CDR1 as LGHDT and CDR2 as YNNKEL (reference sequence). V lost 2 bases and J 7 bases, leaving 14 bases between the germline ends. This clonotype was seen only a few times. What it recognizes is unknown. Researchers took RNA transcripts and amplified the TCR beta CDR3 regions from them. A first-round RT-PCR of the TCR CDR3 used the HTBI primer set. Each CDR3 protein gets one entry after TCRdb re-called the multiplex PCR reads with MiXCR. This table holds about 770,000 distinct CDR3 sequences, approximately 19% found once. The specimen sequenced was blood. This TCR came from a woman aged 45 to 65 with Graves' hyperthyroidism that later progressed to Graves' ophthalmopathy. This chain joins TRBV3-1 and TRBJ1-4; D not certain. CDR3 coding DNA: TGTGCCAGCAGCCAAAGAGGGCAGAATGCTGAAAAACTGTTTTTT. Translated: CASSQRGQNAEKLFF.